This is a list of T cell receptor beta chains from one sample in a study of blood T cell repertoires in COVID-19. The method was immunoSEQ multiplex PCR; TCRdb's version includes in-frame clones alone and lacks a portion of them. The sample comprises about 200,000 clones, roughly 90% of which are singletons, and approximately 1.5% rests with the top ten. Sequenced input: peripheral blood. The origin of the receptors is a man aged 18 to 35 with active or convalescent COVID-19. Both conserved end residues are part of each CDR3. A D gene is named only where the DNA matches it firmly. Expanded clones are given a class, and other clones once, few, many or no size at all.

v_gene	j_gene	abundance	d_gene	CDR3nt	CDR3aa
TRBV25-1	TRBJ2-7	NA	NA	TGTGCCAGCACTGAGGAGAGCTCCTACGAGCAGTACTTC	CASTEESSYEQYF
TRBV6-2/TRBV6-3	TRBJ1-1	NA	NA	TGTGCCAGCAGCGCAGGGATCAGCACTGAAGCTTTCTTT	CASSAGISTEAFF
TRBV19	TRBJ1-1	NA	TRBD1	TGTGCCAGTAGTAAGACAGGGTGGGTCACTGAAGCTTTCTTT	CASSKTGWVTEAFF
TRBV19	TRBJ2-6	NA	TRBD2	TGTGCCAGTAGTCCCACTAGCGGGGGGGCAGGTGGGGCCAACGTCCTGACTTTC	CASSPTSGGAGGANVLTF
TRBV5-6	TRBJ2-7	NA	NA	TGTGCCAGCACCCTGGACCCGAGGGTCGAGCAGTACTTC	CASTLDPRVEQYF
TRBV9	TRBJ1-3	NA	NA	TGTGCCAGCAGCGTACGCGGTGATCATGGTGGAAACACCATATATTTT	CASSVRGDHGGNTIYF
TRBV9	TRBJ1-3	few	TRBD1	TGTGCCAGCAGCGCCTACAGGGGAGCGGTCTCTGGAAACACCATATATTTT	CASSAYRGAVSGNTIYF
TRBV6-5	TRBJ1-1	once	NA	TGTGCCAGCATCGCAGGCCAGAGTGGGAACACTGAAGCTTTCTTT	CASIAGQSGNTEAFF
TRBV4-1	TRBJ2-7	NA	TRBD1	TGCGCCAGCAGCCCGCGGACAGGGCAGACCTACGAGCAGTACTTC	CASSPRTGQTYEQYF
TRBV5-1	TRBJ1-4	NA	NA	TGCGCCAGCAGCTTGGCCCCACAGGGTTGGGAAAAACTGTTTTTT	CASSLAPQGWEKLFF
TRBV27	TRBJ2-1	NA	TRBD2	TGTGCCAGCAGTTTTTGGTCTAGCGGACGAAATGAGCAGTTCTTC	CASSFWSSGRNEQFF
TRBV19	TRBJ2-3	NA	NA	TGTGCCAGTAGCAGCGAAGCGGTCAATACGCAGTATTTT	CASSSEAVNTQYF
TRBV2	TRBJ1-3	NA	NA	TGTGCCAGCAGCCAGAATAGGGGGTCCGGAAACACCATATATTTT	CASSQNRGSGNTIYF
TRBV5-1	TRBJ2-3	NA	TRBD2	TGCGCCAGCAGCTTGCTCCTCACTAGCGGGGGAGTCACAGATACGCAGTATTTT	CASSLLLTSGGVTDTQYF
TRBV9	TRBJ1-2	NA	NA	TGTGCCAGCAGCGTAGGGGAGGCGGCCTTTTATGGCTACACCTTC	CASSVGEAAFYGYTF
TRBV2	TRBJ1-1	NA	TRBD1	TGTGCCAGCAGTGCAGCAGGGGGCACTGAAGCTTTCTTT	CASSAAGGTEAFF
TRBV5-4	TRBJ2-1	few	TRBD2	TGTGCCAGCAGCTGGGACGGGAGGATGGTCGATGAGCAGTTCTTC	CASSWDGRMVDEQFF
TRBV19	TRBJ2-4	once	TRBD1	TGTGCCAGTAGTATGGGACAGGGACCCTACAAAAACATTCAGTACTTC	CASSMGQGPYKNIQYF
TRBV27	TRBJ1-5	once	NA	TGTGCCAGCAGTGCCTTACAGGGTCTCAGCAATCAGCCCCAGCATTTT	CASSALQGLSNQPQHF
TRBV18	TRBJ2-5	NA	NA	TGTGCCAGCTCACCGACTGACCTGAGGCGGACCCAGTACTTC	CASSPTDLRRTQYF
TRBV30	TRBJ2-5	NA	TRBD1	TGTGCCTGGAGTGTACATGGGACAGGGATAGAGACCCAGTACTTC	CAWSVHGTGIETQYF
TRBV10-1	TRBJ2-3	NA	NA	TGCGCCAGCAGTGAGTCTGCGGGGAGTGATACGCAGTATTTT	CASSESAGSDTQYF
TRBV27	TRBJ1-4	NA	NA	TGTGCCAGCAGCCCTTACCAGGGGCGCGGAAAACTGTTTTTT	CASSPYQGRGKLFF
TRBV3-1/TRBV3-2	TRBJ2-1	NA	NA	TGTGCCAGCAGCCAAGGACAACTAGCCAATGAGCAGTTCTTC	CASSQGQLANEQFF
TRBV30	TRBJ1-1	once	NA	TGTGCCTGGAGTCCTCGAGGACCCCAGGGGGCTTTCTTT	CAWSPRGPQGAFF
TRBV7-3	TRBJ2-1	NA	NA	TGTGCCAGCAGCTTAGGGGAGAGCTCCTACAATGAGCAGTTCTTC	CASSLGESSYNEQFF
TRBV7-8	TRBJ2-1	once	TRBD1	TGTGCCAGCAGCGACTTGGACAGGGGGCCTACTGATGAGCAGTTCTTC	CASSDLDRGPTDEQFF
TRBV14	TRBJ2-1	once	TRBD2	TGTGCCAGCAGCGCAACTAGCGGTTACAATGAGCAGTTCTTC	CASSATSGYNEQFF
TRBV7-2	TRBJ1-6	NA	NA	TGTGCCAGCAGCTTAGGAGGCGACAGATATAATTCACCCCTCCACTTT	CASSLGGDRYNSPLHF
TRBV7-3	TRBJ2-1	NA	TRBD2	TGTGCCAGCAGCCCCCAGGGAGCGGGAACCTACAATGAGCAGTTCTTC	CASSPQGAGTYNEQFF
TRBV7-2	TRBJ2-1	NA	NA	TGTGCCAGCAGCTTAGCGTGGTCTCGGGATGAGCAGTTCTTC	CASSLAWSRDEQFF
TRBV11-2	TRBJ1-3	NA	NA	TGTGCCAGCAGCGTAGACAATGGAAACACCATATATTTT	CASSVDNGNTIYF
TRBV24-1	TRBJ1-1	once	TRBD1	TGTGCCACCAGAGAGTTGACAGGGGAGAACACTGAAGCTTTCTTT	CATRELTGENTEAFF
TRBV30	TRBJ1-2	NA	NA	TGTGCCTGGAGTCCCTGGACAAGCGGCTACACCTTC	CAWSPWTSGYTF
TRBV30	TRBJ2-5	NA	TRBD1	TGTGCCTGTCATACAGGGGGCGGTCGGGAGACCCAGTACTTC	CACHTGGGRETQYF
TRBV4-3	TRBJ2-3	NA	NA	TGCGCCAGCAGCTCTAAAATGGGAGCTGGCACAGATACGCAGTATTTT	CASSSKMGAGTDTQYF
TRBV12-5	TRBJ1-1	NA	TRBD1	TGTGCTAGTGGAACCGCACTGGGACAGAAGGACACTGAAGCTTTCTTT	CASGTALGQKDTEAFF
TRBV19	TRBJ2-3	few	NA	TGTGCCAGTGGTTCTAACGCAGATACGCAGTATTTT	CASGSNADTQYF
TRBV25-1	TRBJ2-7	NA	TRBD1	TGTGCCAGCAGTAACCGACAGGGCTACGAGCAGTACTTC	CASSNRQGYEQYF
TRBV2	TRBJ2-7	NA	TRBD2	TGTGCCAGCACCATGGGGACTAGCGGGACGGTGCAGTACTTC	CASTMGTSGTVQYF
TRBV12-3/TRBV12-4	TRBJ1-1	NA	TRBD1	TGTGCCAGCAGCCGGGACAGTGAAGCTTTCTTT	CASSRDSEAFF
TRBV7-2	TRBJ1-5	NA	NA	TGTGCCAGCAGCTTACGGCAGGCCGGTCAGCCCCAGCATTTT	CASSLRQAGQPQHF
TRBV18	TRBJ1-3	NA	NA	TGTGCCAGCTCACCGTTGGACAGTTCTGGAAACACCATATATTTT	CASSPLDSSGNTIYF
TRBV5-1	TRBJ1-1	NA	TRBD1	TGCGCCAGCAGCTTGACCCCGGGACAGATAAACACTGAAGCTTTCTTT	CASSLTPGQINTEAFF
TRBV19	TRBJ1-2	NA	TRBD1	TGTGCCAGTAGTACCCGCGTCGACAGGGCCTATGGCTACACCTTC	CASSTRVDRAYGYTF
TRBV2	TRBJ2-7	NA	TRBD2	TGTGCCAGCAGCGGGAGACTAGCGGGAGACGGCGAGCAGTACTTC	CASSGRLAGDGEQYF